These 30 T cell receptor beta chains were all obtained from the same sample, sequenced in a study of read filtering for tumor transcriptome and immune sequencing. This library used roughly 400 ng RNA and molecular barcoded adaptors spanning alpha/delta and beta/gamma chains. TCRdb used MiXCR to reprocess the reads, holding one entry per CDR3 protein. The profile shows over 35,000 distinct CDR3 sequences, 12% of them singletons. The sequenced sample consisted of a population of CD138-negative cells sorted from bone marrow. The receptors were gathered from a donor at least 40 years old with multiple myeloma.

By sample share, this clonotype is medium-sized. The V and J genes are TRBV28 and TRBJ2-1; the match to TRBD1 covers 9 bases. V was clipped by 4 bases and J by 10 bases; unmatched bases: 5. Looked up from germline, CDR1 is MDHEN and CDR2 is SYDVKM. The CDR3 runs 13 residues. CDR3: CASSWGQGLEQFF. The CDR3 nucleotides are TGTGCCAGCAGTTGGGGACAGGGCCTGGAGCAGTTCTTC.

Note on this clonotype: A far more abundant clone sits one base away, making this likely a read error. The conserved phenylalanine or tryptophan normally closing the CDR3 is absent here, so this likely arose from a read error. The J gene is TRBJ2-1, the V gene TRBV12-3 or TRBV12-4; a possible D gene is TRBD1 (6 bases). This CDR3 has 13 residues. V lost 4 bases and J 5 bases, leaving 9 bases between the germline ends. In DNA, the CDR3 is TGTGCCAGCAGTTCTTGGACAGACAATGAGCAGTTCTAC. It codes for CASSSWTDNEQFY.

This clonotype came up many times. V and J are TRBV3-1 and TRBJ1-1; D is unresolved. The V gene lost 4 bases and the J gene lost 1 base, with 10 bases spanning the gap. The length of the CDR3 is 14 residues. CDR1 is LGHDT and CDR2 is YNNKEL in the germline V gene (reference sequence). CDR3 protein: CASSLRDRNTEAFF. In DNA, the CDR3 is TGTGCCAGCAGCCTCAGAGACCGGAACACTGAAGCTTTCTTT.

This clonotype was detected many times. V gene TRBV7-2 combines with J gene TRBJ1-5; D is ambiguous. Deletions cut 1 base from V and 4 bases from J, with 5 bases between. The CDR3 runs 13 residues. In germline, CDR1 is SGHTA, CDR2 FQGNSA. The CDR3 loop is CASSLDPNQPQHF. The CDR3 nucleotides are TGTGCCAGCAGCTTAGACCCTAATCAGCCCCAGCATTTT.

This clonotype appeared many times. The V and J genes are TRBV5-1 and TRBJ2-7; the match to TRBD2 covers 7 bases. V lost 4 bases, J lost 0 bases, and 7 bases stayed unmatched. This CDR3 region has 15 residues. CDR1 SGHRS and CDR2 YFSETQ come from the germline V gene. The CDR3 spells CASSRGDSSSYEQYF. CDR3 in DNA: TGCGCCAGCAGCCGGGGGGACTCAAGCTCCTACGAGCAGTACTTC.

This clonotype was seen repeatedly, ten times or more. The CDR3 DNA reads TGCGCCAGCAGCTTGGAAGTTCTCCAAGAGACCCAGTACTTC. This encodes CASSLEVLQETQYF. J is TRBJ2-5 and V is TRBV5-1; no clear D. The CDR3 is made up of 14 amino acids. Trimming shortened V by 0 bases and J by 1 base, and 7 bases separated the two germline ends. Looked up from germline, CDR1 is SGHRS and CDR2 is YFSETQ.

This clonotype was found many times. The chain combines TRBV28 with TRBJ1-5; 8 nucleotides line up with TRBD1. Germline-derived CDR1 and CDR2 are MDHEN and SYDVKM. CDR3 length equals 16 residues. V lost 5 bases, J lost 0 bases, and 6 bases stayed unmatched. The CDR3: CASSARGQGSNQPQHF. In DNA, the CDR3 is TGTGCCAGCAGTGCCCGAGGACAGGGTAGCAATCAGCCCCAGCATTTT.

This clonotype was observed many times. This chain's CDR3 is CASSEMETQYF. DNA for the CDR3: TGTGCCAGCAGTGAAATGGAGACCCAGTACTTC. The chain is built from TRBV2 and TRBJ2-5, with D uncertain. Trimming pared 2 bases from V and 5 bases from J, leaving 3 bases between. This CDR3 is 11 amino acids long. Germline lookup yields CDR1 SNHLY and CDR2 FYNNEI. The complete variable domain, with remaining parts taken from reference TRBV2 and TRBJ2-5, reads EPEVTQTPSHQVTQMGQEVILRCVPISNHLYFYWYRQILGQKVEFLVSFYNNEISEKSEIFDDQFSVERPDGSNFTLKIRSTKLEDSAMYFCASSEMETQYFGPGTRLLVL.

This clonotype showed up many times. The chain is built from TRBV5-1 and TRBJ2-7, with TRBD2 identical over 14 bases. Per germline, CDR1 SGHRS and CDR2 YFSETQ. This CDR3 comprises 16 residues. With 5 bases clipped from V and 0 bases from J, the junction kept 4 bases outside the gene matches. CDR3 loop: CASSKGLAGASYEQYF. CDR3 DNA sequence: TGCGCCAGCAGTAAGGGACTAGCGGGGGCCTCCTACGAGCAGTACTTC.

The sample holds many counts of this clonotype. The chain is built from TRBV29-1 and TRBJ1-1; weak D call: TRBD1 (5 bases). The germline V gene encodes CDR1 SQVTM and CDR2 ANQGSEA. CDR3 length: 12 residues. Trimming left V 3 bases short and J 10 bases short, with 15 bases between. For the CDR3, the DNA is TGCAGCGTTGAGGCAGCAGGGTCGCGAGCTTTCTTT. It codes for CSVEAAGSRAFF.

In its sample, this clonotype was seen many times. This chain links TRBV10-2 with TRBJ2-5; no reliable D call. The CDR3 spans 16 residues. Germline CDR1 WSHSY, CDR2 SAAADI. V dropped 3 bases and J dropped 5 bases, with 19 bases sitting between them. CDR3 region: CASSDPSDGYFETQYF. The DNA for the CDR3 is TGCGCCAGCAGTGACCCCTCGGACGGCTACTTTGAGACCCAGTACTTC.

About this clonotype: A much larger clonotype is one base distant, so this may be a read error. CDR3: CSVRVQGSNERFF. CDR3 nucleotide sequence: TGCAGTGTCAGAGTGCAGGGGTCGAATGAGCGGTTCTTC. The chain couples TRBV20-1 to TRBJ2-1; possibly TRBD1 for D (6 bases). CDR3 length: 13 residues. Germline-derived CDR1 and CDR2 are DFQATT and SNEGSKA (reference sequence).

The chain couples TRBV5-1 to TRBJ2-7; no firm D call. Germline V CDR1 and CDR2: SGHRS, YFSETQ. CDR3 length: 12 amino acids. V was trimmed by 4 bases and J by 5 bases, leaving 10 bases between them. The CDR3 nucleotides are TGCGCCAGCAGCCTGGCGGAGCACGAGCAGTACTTC. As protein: CASSLAEHEQYF.

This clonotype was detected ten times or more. The CDR3 sequence is CASSRQGGEQYF. CDR3 in DNA: TGTGCCAGCAGTAGGCAGGGAGGCGAGCAGTACTTC. The chain joins TRBV2 to TRBJ2-7; D perhaps matches TRBD2 (6 bases). The CDR3 is 12 residues long. Trimming left V 5 bases short and J 6 bases short, with 11 bases between. CDR1 and CDR2 from the germline V gene are SNHLY and FYNNEI.

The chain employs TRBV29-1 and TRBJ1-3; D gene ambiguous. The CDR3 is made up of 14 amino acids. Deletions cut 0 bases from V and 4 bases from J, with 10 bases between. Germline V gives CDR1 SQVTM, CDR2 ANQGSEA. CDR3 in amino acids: CSVEDQESGNTIYF. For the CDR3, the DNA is TGCAGCGTTGAAGATCAAGAATCAGGAAACACCATATATTTT.

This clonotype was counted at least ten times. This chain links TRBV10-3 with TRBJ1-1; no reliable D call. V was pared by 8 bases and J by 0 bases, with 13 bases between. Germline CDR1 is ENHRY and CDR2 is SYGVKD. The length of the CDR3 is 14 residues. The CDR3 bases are TGTGCCATCGGTGCGAGGGAGGTGAACACTGAAGCTTTCTTT. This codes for CAIGAREVNTEAFF.

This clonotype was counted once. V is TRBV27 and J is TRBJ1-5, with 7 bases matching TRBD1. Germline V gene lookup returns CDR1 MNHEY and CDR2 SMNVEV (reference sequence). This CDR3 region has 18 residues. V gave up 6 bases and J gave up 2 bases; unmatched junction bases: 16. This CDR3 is CASSPPGTALRGNQPQHF. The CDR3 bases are TGTGCCAGCAGCCCTCCCGGGACAGCACTCCGTGGCAATCAGCCCCAGCATTTT.

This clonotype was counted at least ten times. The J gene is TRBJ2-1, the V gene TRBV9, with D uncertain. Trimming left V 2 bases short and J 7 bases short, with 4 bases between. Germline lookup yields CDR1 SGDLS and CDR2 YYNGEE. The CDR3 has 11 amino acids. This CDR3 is CASSVSNEQFF. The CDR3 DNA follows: TGTGCCAGCAGCGTTAGTAATGAGCAGTTCTTC.

The CDR3 protein is CASSRDTPGSNQPQHF. The DNA for the CDR3 is TGTGCCAGCAGTCGGGACACCCCAGGGAGCAATCAGCCCCAGCATTTT. The rearrangement links TRBV28 to TRBJ1-5; TRBD1 might be the D (6 bases). V was cut by 5 bases and J by 1 base, with 15 bases left in between. Germline CDR1 and CDR2: MDHEN and SYDVKM. CDR3 size: 16 residues. Supplemented by reference TRBV28 and TRBJ1-5, the full variable domain reads DVKVTQSSRYLVKRTGEKVFLECVQDMDHENMFWYRQDPGLGLRLIYFSYDVKMKEKGDIPEGYSVSREKKERFSLILESASTNQTSMYLCASSRDTPGSNQPQHFGDGTRLSIL.

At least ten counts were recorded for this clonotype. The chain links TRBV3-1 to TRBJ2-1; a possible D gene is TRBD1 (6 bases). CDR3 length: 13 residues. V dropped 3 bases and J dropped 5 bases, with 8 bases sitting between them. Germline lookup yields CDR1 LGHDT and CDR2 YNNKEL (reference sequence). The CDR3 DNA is TGTGCCAGCAGCCAGTCAGGGGACAATGAGCAGTTCTTC. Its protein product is CASSQSGDNEQFF.

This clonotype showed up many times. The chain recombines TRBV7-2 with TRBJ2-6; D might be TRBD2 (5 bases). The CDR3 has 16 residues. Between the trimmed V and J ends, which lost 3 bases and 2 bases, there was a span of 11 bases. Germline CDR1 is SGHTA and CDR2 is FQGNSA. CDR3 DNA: TGTGCCAGCAGCTTGACGGGATGGGCTGGGGCCAACGTCCTGACTTTC. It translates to CASSLTGWAGANVLTF.

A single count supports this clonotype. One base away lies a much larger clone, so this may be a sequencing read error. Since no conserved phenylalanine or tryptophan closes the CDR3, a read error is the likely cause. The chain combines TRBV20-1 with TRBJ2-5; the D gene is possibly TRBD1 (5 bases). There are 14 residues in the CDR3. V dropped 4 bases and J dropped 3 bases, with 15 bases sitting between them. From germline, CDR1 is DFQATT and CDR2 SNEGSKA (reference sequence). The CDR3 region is CSATKPREEETQYS. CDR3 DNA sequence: TGCAGTGCTACGAAGCCCAGGGAAGAAGAGACCCAGTACTCC.

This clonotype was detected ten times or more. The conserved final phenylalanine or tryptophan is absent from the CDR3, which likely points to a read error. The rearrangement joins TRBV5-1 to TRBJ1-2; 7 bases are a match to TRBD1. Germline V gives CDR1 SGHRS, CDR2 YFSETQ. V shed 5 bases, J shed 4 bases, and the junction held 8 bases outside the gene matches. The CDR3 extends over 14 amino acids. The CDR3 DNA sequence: TGCGCCAGCAGAGTGACAGGGTTGTTCTATGGCTACACCTCC. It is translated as CASRVTGLFYGYTS.

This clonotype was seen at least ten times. The CDR3 DNA reads TGCAGTGCAAGAAGGGTCTCCCGAGTCGGGGAGCTGTTTTTT. Its translation is CSARRVSRVGELFF. The chain couples TRBV20-1 to TRBJ2-2; no firm D call. Trimming cost V 6 bases and J 7 bases, with 18 bases left between them. Germline V gene lookup returns CDR1 DFQATT and CDR2 SNEGSKA (reference sequence). The CDR3 is made up of 14 amino acids.

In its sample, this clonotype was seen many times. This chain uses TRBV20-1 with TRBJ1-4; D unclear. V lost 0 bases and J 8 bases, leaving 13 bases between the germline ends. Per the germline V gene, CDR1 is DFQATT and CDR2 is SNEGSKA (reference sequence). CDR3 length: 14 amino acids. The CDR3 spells CSARDEFLLEKLFF. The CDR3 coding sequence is TGCAGTGCTAGAGACGAGTTCCTACTAGAAAAACTGTTTTTT.

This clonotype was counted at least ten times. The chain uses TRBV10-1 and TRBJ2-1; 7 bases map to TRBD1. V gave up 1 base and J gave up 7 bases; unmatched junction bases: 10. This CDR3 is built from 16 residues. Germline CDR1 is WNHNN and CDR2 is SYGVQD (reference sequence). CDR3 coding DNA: TGCGCCAGCAGTGAGTTTGTAGGGGGCGCGGAAAATGAGCAGTTCTTC. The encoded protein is CASSEFVGGAENEQFF.

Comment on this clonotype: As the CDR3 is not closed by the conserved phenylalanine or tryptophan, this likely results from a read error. The DNA of the CDR3 is TGCAGTGTCCTTTTAGGGACGCAAGAGACCCAGTACCTC. Protein sequence: CSVLLGTQETQYL. This sequence joins TRBV20-1 and TRBJ2-5; TRBD1 or TRBD2 may be the D gene (5 bases each). Germline CDR1 reads DFQATT; CDR2 reads SNEGSKA (reference sequence). Deletions cut 7 bases from V and 2 bases from J, with 14 bases between. The CDR3 extends over 13 amino acids.

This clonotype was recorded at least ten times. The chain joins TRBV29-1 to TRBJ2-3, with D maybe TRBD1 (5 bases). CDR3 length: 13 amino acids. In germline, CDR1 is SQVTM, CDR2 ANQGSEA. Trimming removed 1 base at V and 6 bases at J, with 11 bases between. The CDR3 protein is CSVEGPAGDTQYF. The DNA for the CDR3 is TGCAGCGTTGAAGGGCCAGCAGGGGATACGCAGTATTTT.

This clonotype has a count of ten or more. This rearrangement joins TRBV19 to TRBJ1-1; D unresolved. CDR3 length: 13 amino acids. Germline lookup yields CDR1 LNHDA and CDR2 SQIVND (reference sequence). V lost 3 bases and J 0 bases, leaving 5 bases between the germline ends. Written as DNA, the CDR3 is TGTGCCAGTAGTATGGGGTTGAACACTGAAGCTTTCTTT. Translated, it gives CASSMGLNTEAFF.

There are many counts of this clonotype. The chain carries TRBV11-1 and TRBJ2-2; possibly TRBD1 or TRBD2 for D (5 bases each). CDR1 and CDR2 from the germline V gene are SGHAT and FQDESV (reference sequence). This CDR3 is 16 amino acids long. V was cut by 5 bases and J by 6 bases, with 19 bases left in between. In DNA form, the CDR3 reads TGTGCCAGCAGCCCAATCCGTGGGGGATTCTCCGGGGAGCTGTTTTTT. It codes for CASSPIRGGFSGELFF.